These 9 T cell receptor beta chains were all obtained from the same sample, sequenced in a study of cytomegalovirus exposure and HLA in healthy donors (dated by TCRdb to about 2017). The library was made by the immunoSEQ multiplex PCR assay. What TCRdb holds here is the immuneACCESS table cut down to in-frame rearrangements. Part of the clones is not present; checked against another copy, under half of the missing clones reflect an unresolved V gene, and the others are unexplained. This sample is represented by around 130,000 clones; around nine tenths of them were singletons. The ten most abundant clones make up 3% to 4% of the sample. The sequenced sample was PBMCs. The source is a man aged 30 to 45 in good health and CMV-seronegative.

The chain employs TRBV7-6 and TRBJ1-1; no reliable D call. Trimming took 3 bases from V and 2 from J, leaving 13 bases between them. Per germline, CDR1 SGHVS and CDR2 FNYEAQ. The CDR3 has 15 residues. The DNA for the CDR3 is TGTGCCAGCAGCTTGGCAACGGGTTCCAACACTGAAGCTTTCTTT. Translation: CASSLATGSNTEAFF.

The gene calls are TRBV7-9 and TRBJ1-1, with D possibly TRBD1 on 5 matching bases. CDR3 length: 13 residues. Looked up from germline, CDR1 is SEHNR and CDR2 is FQNEAQ (reference sequence). V was pared by 5 bases and J by 7 bases, with 14 bases between. The CDR3, as DNA: TGTGCCAGCAGCCCGACCGCGGGGGGTGAAGCTTTCTTT. Translation: CASSPTAGGEAFF.

J is TRBJ1-4 and V is TRBV10-3; D call uncertain. Germline loops: CDR1 ENHRY, CDR2 SYGVKD. The CDR3 contains 14 residues. V shed 1 base and J shed 10 bases, with 13 bases lying between them. In DNA, the CDR3 is TGTGCCATCAGTGAGTGGACTTCGGTAGGAAAACTGTTTTTT. This codes for CAISEWTSVGKLFF.

This rearrangement joins TRBV6-6 to TRBJ2-1; perhaps TRBD2 as D (6 bases). The length of the CDR3 is 15 residues. Trimming took 4 bases from V and 6 from J, leaving 16 bases between them. CDR1 and CDR2 from the germline V gene are MNHNY and SVGAGI (reference sequence). The CDR3 region has the DNA TGTGCCAGCAGTTTACTGACTAGGTCGGGCAATGAGCAGTTCTTC. Encoded protein: CASSLLTRSGNEQFF.

The genes are TRBV4-2 and TRBJ1-2, with 11 nucleotides matching TRBD1. Germline loops: CDR1 LGHNA, CDR2 YNFKEQ. V lost 5 bases to trimming and J lost 8 bases; unmatched junction nucleotides: 13. The CDR3 consists of 16 residues. The CDR3 here is CASSSRTGGARYGYTF. In DNA, the CDR3 is TGTGCCAGCAGCTCGAGGACAGGGGGCGCCCGGTACGGCTACACCTTC.

CDR3 nucleotide sequence: TGTGCCAGCAGCCTGGGACAGGGAAGGACCTACGAGCAGTACTTC. Its translation is CASSLGQGRTYEQYF. This rearrangement joins TRBV11-2 to TRBJ2-7; 9 bases match TRBD1. Germline lookup yields CDR1 SGHAT and CDR2 FQNNGV. This CDR3 has 15 amino acids. Losses at the gene ends were 5 bases for V and 2 bases for J; bases not matched to a gene: 7.

The chain links TRBV5-1 to TRBJ1-2; 8 bases line up with TRBD1. CDR1 is SGHRS and CDR2 is YFSETQ in the germline V gene. The length of the CDR3 is 17 residues. V dropped 4 bases and J dropped 0; count of bases not matched to a gene: 11. CDR3 DNA: TGCGCCAGCAGCATAGGACAGGGCACAGGTTCTAACTATGGCTACACCTTC. This codes for CASSIGQGTGSNYGYTF.

This sequence joins TRBV6-5 and TRBJ1-6; D may be TRBD1 (6 bases). CDR3 length: 15 residues. The germline CDR1 and CDR2 sequences are MNHEY and SVGAGI. The V end was cut by 6 bases, the J end by 6 bases, with 15 bases between. CDR3 DNA: TGTGCCAGCAGCCCCGGGCGAGGGGGTAATTCACCCCTCCACTTT. Translated: CASSPGRGGNSPLHF.

This clone showed up just once. This rearrangement joins TRBV7-8 to TRBJ2-7; the D is unclear. V lost 1 base to trimming and J lost 1 base, with 14 bases between them. Germline V CDR1 and CDR2: SGHVS, FQNEAQ. The CDR3 runs 16 residues. CDR3 sequence reads: CASSLEALTVSYEQYF. The CDR3, as DNA: TGTGCCAGCAGCTTAGAGGCCCTCACAGTATCCTACGAGCAGTACTTC. Filled out from reference TRBV7-8 and TRBJ2-7, the complete variable domain reads GAGVSQSPRYKVAKRGQDVALRCDPISGHVSLFWYQQALGQGPEFLTYFQNEAQLDKSGLPSDRFFAERPEGSVSTLKIQRTQQEDSAVYLCASSLEALTVSYEQYFGPGTRLTVT.